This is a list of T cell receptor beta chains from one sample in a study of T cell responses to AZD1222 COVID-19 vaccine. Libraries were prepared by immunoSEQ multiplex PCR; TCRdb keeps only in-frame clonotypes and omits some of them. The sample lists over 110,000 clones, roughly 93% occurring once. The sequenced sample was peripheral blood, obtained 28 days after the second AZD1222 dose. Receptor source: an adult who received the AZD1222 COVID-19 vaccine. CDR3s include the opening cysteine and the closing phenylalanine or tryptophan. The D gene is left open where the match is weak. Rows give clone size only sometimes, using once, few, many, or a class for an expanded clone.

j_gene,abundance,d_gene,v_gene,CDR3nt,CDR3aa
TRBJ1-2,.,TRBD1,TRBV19,TGTGCCAGTAGTATGAGGACAGGGGGCTCGAACACTGGCTACACCTTC,CASSMRTGGSNTGYTF
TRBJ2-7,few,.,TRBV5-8,TGTGCCAGCAGCCAACCCTGGGGGATCGGGACCTACGAGCAGTACTTC,CASSQPWGIGTYEQYF
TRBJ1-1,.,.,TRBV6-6,TGTGCCATAGCTGGGGAAACTGAAGCTTTCTTT,CAIAGETEAFF
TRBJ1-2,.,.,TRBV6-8,TGTGCCAGCAGCTACAGGGTGGGCTACACCTTC,CASSYRVGYTF
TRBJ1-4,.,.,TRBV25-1,TGTGCCAGCAGTGATCCAGCACAGGCTAATGAAAAACTGTTTTTT,CASSDPAQANEKLFF
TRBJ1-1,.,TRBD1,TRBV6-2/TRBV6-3,TGTGCCAGCAGTGCCGCAGGGGGGACTGAAGCTTTCTTT,CASSAAGGTEAFF
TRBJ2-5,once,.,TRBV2,TGTGCCTCCTTGAGTGCTCTCGGGGGGACCCAGTACTTC,CASLSALGGTQYF
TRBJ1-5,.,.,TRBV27,TGTGCCAGCAGCCCGAGAATCAATCAGCCCCAGCATTTT,CASSPRINQPQHF
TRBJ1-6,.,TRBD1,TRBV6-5,TGTGCCAGCAGGACCGGGACAGGGGGCACTTCACCCCTCCACTTT,CASRTGTGGTSPLHF
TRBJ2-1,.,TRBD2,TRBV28,TGTGCCAGCAGACCCGGGGGGGCGGGAGGTCAAAATGAGCAGTTCTTC,CASRPGGAGGQNEQFF
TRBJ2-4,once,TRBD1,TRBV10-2,TGCGCCAGCACTAGACAGGGGGCCGGGATCGCCAAAAACATTCAGTACTTC,CASTRQGAGIAKNIQYF
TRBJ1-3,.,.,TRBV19,TGTGCCAGTAGTCTACCGGCCGGGACGGGTGGAAACACCATATATTTT,CASSLPAGTGGNTIYF
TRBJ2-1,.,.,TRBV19,TGTGCCAGTAGTACTATCCAGACTAATGAGCAGTTCTTC,CASSTIQTNEQFF
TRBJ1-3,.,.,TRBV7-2,TGTGCCAGCAGCCAAGGGGGTTCTGGAAACACCATATATTTT,CASSQGGSGNTIYF
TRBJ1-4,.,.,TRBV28,TGTGCCAGTTGGAGTAGGGAAAAACTGTTTTTT,CASWSREKLFF
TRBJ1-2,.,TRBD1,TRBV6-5,TGTGCCAGCAGTCCTCCCCCGGGACAGGATCGGGGCTACACCTTC,CASSPPPGQDRGYTF
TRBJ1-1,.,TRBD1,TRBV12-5,TGTGCTAGTGGTATCTCGGACAGGTCTGAAGCTTTCTTT,CASGISDRSEAFF
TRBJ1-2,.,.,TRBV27,TGTGCCAGCAGTTTAAACGGACTTTCGAACTATGGCTACACCTTC,CASSLNGLSNYGYTF
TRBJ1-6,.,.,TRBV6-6,TGTGCCAGCCGGTTGGGGGAAGGATCACCCCTCCACTTT,CASRLGEGSPLHF
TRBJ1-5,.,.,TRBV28,TGTGCCAGCAGTTTAAACCCGATTCTACTTGATCAGCCCCAGCATTTT,CASSLNPILLDQPQHF
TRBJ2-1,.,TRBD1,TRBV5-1,TGCGCCAGCAGATCCACAGGGGGGAGTTCCTACAATGAGCAGTTCTTC,CASRSTGGSSYNEQFF
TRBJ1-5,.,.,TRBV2,TGTGCCAGCACTCAACTCGGTCAGCCCCAGCATTTT,CASTQLGQPQHF
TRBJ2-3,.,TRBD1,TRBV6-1,TGTGCCAGCAGTGAAGGGACAGGATCAACCTACACAGATACGCAGTATTTT,CASSEGTGSTYTDTQYF
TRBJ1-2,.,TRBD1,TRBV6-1,TGTGCCAGCAGTGAAGACAGGGGGCGCGGGAATGGCTACACCTTC,CASSEDRGRGNGYTF
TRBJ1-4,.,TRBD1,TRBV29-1,TGCAGCGTGAAGAACCGGGACAGGGGTGAAAAACTGTTTTTT,CSVKNRDRGEKLFF
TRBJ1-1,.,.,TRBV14,TGTGCCAGCAGCCCCTTATGCAGGCCGAACACTGAAGCTTTCTTT,CASSPLCRPNTEAFF
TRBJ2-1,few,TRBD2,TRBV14,TGTGCCAGCAGCCAAGATCTCGGGGGGACGGTTGATGAGCAGTTCTTC,CASSQDLGGTVDEQFF
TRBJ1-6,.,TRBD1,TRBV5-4,TGTGCCAGCAGCCGACAGGGGGGTCAGGGTTCACCCCTCCACTTT,CASSRQGGQGSPLHF
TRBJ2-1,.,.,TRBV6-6,TGTGCCAGCAGAGAAGTGCTGGATGAGCAGTTCTTC,CASREVLDEQFF
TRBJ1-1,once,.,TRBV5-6,TGTGCCAGCAGCTTGGGTGGACACATGAACACTGAAGCTTTCTTT,CASSLGGHMNTEAFF
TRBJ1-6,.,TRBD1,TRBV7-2,TGTGCCAGCAGCCTCGGGGACAGGGGGTTAACCTATAATTCACCCCTCCACTTT,CASSLGDRGLTYNSPLHF
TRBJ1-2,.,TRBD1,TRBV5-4,TGTGCCAGCAGCCTTCCAGGGGGTTACTATGGCTACACCTTC,CASSLPGGYYGYTF
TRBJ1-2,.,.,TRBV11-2,TGTGCCAGCAGCTTAGTGTTAGGAGCCTATGGCTACACCTTC,CASSLVLGAYGYTF
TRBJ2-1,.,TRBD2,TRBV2,TGTGCCAGCAACCTGGGACTAGCGGGAGGGCCCGACTCCTACAATGAGCAGTTCTTC,CASNLGLAGGPDSYNEQFF
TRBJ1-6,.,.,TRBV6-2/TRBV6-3,TGTGCCAGCAGTTACTTCGGGCCCCCCGGTTCACCCCTCCACTTT,CASSYFGPPGSPLHF
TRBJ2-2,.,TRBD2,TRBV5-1,TGCGCCAGCAGCCATCCGGGACTAGCGGGAGCCGGGGAGCTGTTTTTT,CASSHPGLAGAGELFF
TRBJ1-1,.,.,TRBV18,TGTGCCAGCTCATCGTGGGCGGGGAACACTGAAGCTTTCTTT,CASSSWAGNTEAFF
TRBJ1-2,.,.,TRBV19,TGTGCCAGTAGTATAGGCCCCAGGGCGGTCTATGGCTACACCTTC,CASSIGPRAVYGYTF
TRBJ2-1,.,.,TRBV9,TGTGCCAGCAGCGTAGCCGGGACGGGGTACAATGAGCAGTTCTTC,CASSVAGTGYNEQFF
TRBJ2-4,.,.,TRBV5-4,TGTGCCAGCAGCCTGTTAGGACAGCTAGCCAAAAACATTCAGTACTTC,CASSLLGQLAKNIQYF
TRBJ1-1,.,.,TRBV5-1,TGCGCCAGCAGCTTGGGGGGGGCCGTAAACACTGAAGCTTTCTTT,CASSLGGAVNTEAFF
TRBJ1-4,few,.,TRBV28,TGTGCCAGCAGTTGGGACGGAGCCGCGGGGGGAAAACTGTTTTTT,CASSWDGAAGGKLFF
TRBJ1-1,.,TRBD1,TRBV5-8,TGTGCCAGCAGCTTCGGACAGGTTGAAGCTTTCTTT,CASSFGQVEAFF
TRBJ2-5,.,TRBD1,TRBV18,TGTGCCAGCTGGGACAGGGTAGAAGAGACCCAGTACTTC,CASWDRVEETQYF
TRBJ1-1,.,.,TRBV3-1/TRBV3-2,TGTGCCAGCAGCCAAGGTGCAGAAACTGTAGCTTTCTTT,CASSQGAETVAFF
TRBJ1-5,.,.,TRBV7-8,TGTGCCAGCAGCTTCCACGACACGAATCAGCCCCAGCATTTT,CASSFHDTNQPQHF
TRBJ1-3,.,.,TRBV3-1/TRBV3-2,TGTGCCAGCAGCCAAGATCTGTGGGCAGCCTCTGGAAACACCATATATTTT,CASSQDLWAASGNTIYF
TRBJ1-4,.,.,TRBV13,TGTGCCAGCAGCTTATCCGGGTTTGGCCTTCGCAATGAAAAACTGTTTTTT,CASSLSGFGLRNEKLFF
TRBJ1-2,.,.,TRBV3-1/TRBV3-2,TGTGCCAGCAGCCACAGCGTGGGCGGTGGCTACACCTTC,CASSHSVGGGYTF
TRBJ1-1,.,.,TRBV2,TGTGCCAGCGTTCGGTTATCCACGGTAACGAACACTGAAGCTTTCTTT,CASVRLSTVTNTEAFF
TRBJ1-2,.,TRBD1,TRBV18,TGTGCCAGCTCACCACATCCAGGGGGCGAATATGGCTACACCTTC,CASSPHPGGEYGYTF
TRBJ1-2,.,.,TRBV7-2,TGTGCCAGCAGCCCAAAGGGGGTCGGCTACACCTTC,CASSPKGVGYTF
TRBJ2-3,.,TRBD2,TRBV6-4,TGTGCCAGCAGTGTTGGTCTAGCGGGAGGACCAGATACGCAGTATTTT,CASSVGLAGGPDTQYF
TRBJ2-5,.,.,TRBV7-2,TGTGCCAGCAGCCTCCGGGACAACCAAGAGACCCAGTACTTC,CASSLRDNQETQYF
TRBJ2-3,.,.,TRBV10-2,TGCGCCAGCAGTGAGTCCACAGATACGCAGTATTTT,CASSESTDTQYF
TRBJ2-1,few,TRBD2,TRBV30,TGTGCCTGGAGTGTACTAGCGGGGGAAATCGATGAGCAGTTCTTC,CAWSVLAGEIDEQFF
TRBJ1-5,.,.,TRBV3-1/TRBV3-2,TGTGCCAGCAGCCCCGGACATCAGCCCCAGCATTTT,CASSPGHQPQHF
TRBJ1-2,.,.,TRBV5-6,TGTGCCAGCAGCTTGACAGGGCACTATGGCTACACCTTC,CASSLTGHYGYTF
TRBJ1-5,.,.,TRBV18,TGTGCCAGCTCACCCGCAGGGGCTACCAGCAATCAGCCCCAGCATTTT,CASSPAGATSNQPQHF